The entry below gives a single T cell receptor beta chain sequence along with its context. Its specific antigen is unknown. Base qualities are not at hand, and no much larger clone is one base apart. These data originate in a study of control samples from healthy donors and cancer patients (dated by TCRdb to the early 2020s). There are 14 amino acids in the CDR3, from cysteine to phenylalanine inclusive. Only CDR3 DNA remains: 42 bases, in frame from the first base. V is clipped by 3 bases and J by 2 bases, and the sequence between their germline boundaries is 10 bases long. Based on the germline V gene, the CDR1 and CDR2 sequences are KGHSH and LQKENI. Preparation of the library involved the immunoSEQ multiplex PCR assay. TCRdb obtained this table from immuneACCESS and retained in-frame rearrangements with V and J assigned. These tables miss some clones; where compared with another copy, unresolved V genes account for less than half of the shortfall, and the remainder is unexplained. The sample table lists 200,000 or so clones, 90% to 95% of them with a count of one. About 1.4% of the sample is in the top ten clones.

The sample consisted of blood. The rearrangement joined TRBV18 to TRBJ1-2; the D gene remains uncertain. The source of this sequence is a man between 45 and 60 years old in good health. The DNA reads as follows: TGTGCCAGCTCACCTAGGAGATCCAACTATGGCTACACCTTC. Translated, this gives CASSPRRSNYGYTF. Full variable domain (CDR3 extended with the reference TRBV18 and TRBJ1-2 proteins): NAGVMQNPRHLVRRRGQEARLRCSPMKGHSHVYWYRQLPEEGLKFMVYLQKENIIDESGMPKERFSAEFPKEGPSILRIQQVVRGDSAAYFCASSPRRSNYGYTFGSGTRLTVV.